These T cell receptor beta chains were read from a single sample in a study of T cell changes during pregnancy in multiple sclerosis. Produced via immunoSEQ multiplex PCR; TCRdb's table is partial and in-frame only. The sample has approximately 60,000 clones, 85% to 95% seen once; the top ten hold less than 4%. The sequenced sample was CD8+ T cells from peripheral blood mononuclear cells, obtained in the third trimester of pregnancy. The receptor source for this set is a female donor with multiple sclerosis, enrolled in a pregnancy study. CDR3s include the opening cysteine and the closing phenylalanine or tryptophan. Each record gives: D gene, V gene, clone size, J gene, CDR3 DNA, CDR3 protein. A D gene is named only where the DNA matches it firmly. Clone size is stated in some rows and not others, as once, few, many or a class when expanded.

TRBD2,TRBV2,once,TRBJ2-1,TGTGCCAGCAGGGGTATAGCGGGAGAGATCTATGAGCAGTTCTTC,CASRGIAGEIYEQFF
TRBD2,TRBV6-7,NA,TRBJ2-5,TGTGCCAGCAGTTACCCCGGGGGGAGGGCCCGCCAAGAGACCCAGTACTTC,CASSYPGGRARQETQYF
NA,TRBV6-6,NA,TRBJ2-3,TGTGCCAGCAGTTACTCGCCGGGAGAAGGCACAGATACGCAGTATTTT,CASSYSPGEGTDTQYF
TRBD2,TRBV9,NA,TRBJ2-7,TGTGCCAGCAGCGTCTCTAGCGGGAACTCCTACGAGCAGTACTTC,CASSVSSGNSYEQYF
TRBD2,TRBV28,NA,TRBJ2-7,TGTGCCAGCAGACAACTAGCGGACTATCCCTACGAGCAGTACTTC,CASRQLADYPYEQYF
TRBD2,TRBV4-1,NA,TRBJ2-5,TGCGCCAGCAGCCAAGGACTAGCGGCCACCTGGGTAGAGACCCAGTACTTC,CASSQGLAATWVETQYF
NA,TRBV7-9,NA,TRBJ1-1,TGTGCCAGCAGCTTAGGTTCGGAGGGACCGAACACTGAAGCTTTCTTT,CASSLGSEGPNTEAFF
TRBD2,TRBV29-1,NA,TRBJ2-5,TGCAGCGCCACGGGGGGCCAAGAGACCCAGTACTTC,CSATGGQETQYF
NA,TRBV27,NA,TRBJ2-7,TGTGCCAGCAGTTCCTACTTAGGGCAGGGGGGCTACGAGCAGTACTTC,CASSSYLGQGGYEQYF
NA,TRBV21-1,NA,TRBJ1-2,TGTGCCAGAAGGGGACCCGGACAGGGGGTCTATGGCTACACCTTC,CARRGPGQGVYGYTF
NA,TRBV18,NA,TRBJ2-7,TGTGCCAGCTCCCTTGGAGGGGTATTATGGGAGCAGTACTTC,CASSLGGVLWEQYF
NA,TRBV4-1,NA,TRBJ1-5,TGCGCCAGCAGCCAAGATCGGGGGGCTGGTCAGCCCCAGCATTTT,CASSQDRGAGQPQHF
NA,TRBV9,NA,TRBJ1-1,TGTGCCAGCAGCGCCGACAGGCCCAACACTGAAGCTTTCTTT,CASSADRPNTEAFF
TRBD1,TRBV19,NA,TRBJ1-5,TGTGCCAGTAGACAGGGGGGTCCGTATAGCAATCAGCCCCAGCATTTT,CASRQGGPYSNQPQHF
NA,TRBV11-3,NA,TRBJ2-2,TGTGCCAGCAGCAACAACAGGGCGAACACCGGGGAGCTGTTTTTT,CASSNNRANTGELFF
NA,TRBV29-1,once,TRBJ2-7,TGCAGCGTTGAAGATACCCCTGGCAGGGTGGGTCTCTACGAGCAGTACTTC,CSVEDTPGRVGLYEQYF
TRBD1,TRBV5-4,few,TRBJ2-2,TGTGCCAGCAGCTCCCCCCCCGGGACAGGGCCGACCGGGGAGCTGTTTTTT,CASSSPPGTGPTGELFF
NA,TRBV7-6,NA,TRBJ2-7,TGTGCCAGCAGCCCCCTCGCGGGCCCGAACGAGCAGTACTTC,CASSPLAGPNEQYF
NA,TRBV7-3,NA,TRBJ2-3,TGTGCCAGCAGCCCCTCGGGTAGCGCAGATACGCAGTATTTT,CASSPSGSADTQYF
TRBD2,TRBV4-3,NA,TRBJ2-7,TGCGCCAGCAGCCAAGAAATGGTGTCAGGGACTAGCGGGATGGCCTACGAGCAGTACTTC,CASSQEMVSGTSGMAYEQYF
NA,TRBV23-1,NA,TRBJ1-1,TGCGCCAGCAGTCAACCCGGGCCCCAGGGGCAGGCCACTGAAGCTTTCTTT,CASSQPGPQGQATEAFF
TRBD2,TRBV9,NA,TRBJ2-1,TGTGCCAGCAGCCTCCGGGCGGGAGGCTTCGAAGGAAATGAGCAGTTCTTC,CASSLRAGGFEGNEQFF
TRBD1,TRBV27,NA,TRBJ1-4,TGTGCCAGCAGAAGGGACAGGGGACAAAAACTGTTTTTT,CASRRDRGQKLFF
TRBD2,TRBV7-2,NA,TRBJ2-3,TGTGCCAGCAGCTTCTCGCTAGCGGGAGCCTTAACAGATACGCAGTATTTT,CASSFSLAGALTDTQYF
TRBD1,TRBV6-6,NA,TRBJ1-1,TGTGCCAGCACCGACCGGGACAGGGGTCCAGGGACTGAAGCTTTCTTT,CASTDRDRGPGTEAFF
NA,TRBV4-2,NA,TRBJ1-5,TGTGCCAGCAGCCAAGAACTGGGCAATCAGCCCCAGCATTTT,CASSQELGNQPQHF
TRBD1,TRBV5-1,NA,TRBJ1-4,TGCGCCAGCAGTCCAGGGGGTGCGACTAATGAAAAACTGTTTTTT,CASSPGGATNEKLFF
TRBD1,TRBV5-1,NA,TRBJ1-1,TGCGCCAGCAGGCCGGGACAGGGGACTGAAGCTTTCTTT,CASRPGQGTEAFF
NA,TRBV6-1,many,TRBJ2-7,TGTGCCAGCAGTGAAGAGGAGACTAGTAGTTACGAGCAGTACTTC,CASSEEETSSYEQYF
TRBD2,TRBV10-2,NA,TRBJ2-5,TGCGCCAGCACCCGGACTAGCGGGAGTGCCGAGACCCAGTACTTC,CASTRTSGSAETQYF
TRBD1,TRBV25-1,NA,TRBJ2-5,TGTGCCAGCAGTGGGCTGATCCGGGACAGGGGTGAAGAGACCCAGTACTTC,CASSGLIRDRGEETQYF
TRBD1,TRBV4-3,NA,TRBJ2-1,TGCGCCAGCAGCCAAGATAGGACAGGGGTTTACAATGAGCAGTTCTTC,CASSQDRTGVYNEQFF
NA,TRBV30,few,TRBJ1-1,TGTGCCTGGAGTGTGGGCTCGGGGACTGAAGCTTTCTTT,CAWSVGSGTEAFF
NA,TRBV4-3,NA,TRBJ2-3,TGCGCCAGCAGCCAAGACTTGAGCACAGATACGCAGTATTTT,CASSQDLSTDTQYF
TRBD2,TRBV19,NA,TRBJ2-1,TGTGCCAGTAGTAATCGGACTAGCGGGCCATTGTACAATGAGCAGTTCTTC,CASSNRTSGPLYNEQFF
NA,TRBV28,NA,TRBJ2-4,TGTGCCCCCGAGGGGACAATCAAAAACATTCAGTACTTC,CAPEGTIKNIQYF
NA,TRBV5-6,NA,TRBJ2-5,TGTGCCAGCAGCCCATCTCGAGGGGAGGTAGAGACCCAGTACTTC,CASSPSRGEVETQYF
TRBD2,TRBV11-2,NA,TRBJ2-1,TGTGCCAGCAGCTCTCCGGGAGGGACTAGCGTGTCGAATGAGCAGTTCTTC,CASSSPGGTSVSNEQFF
TRBD2,TRBV5-4,NA,TRBJ2-1,TGTGCCAGCAGTTATAGCGGGAGATCCTACAATGAGCAGTTCTTC,CASSYSGRSYNEQFF
NA,TRBV27,NA,TRBJ2-5,TGTGCCAGCGGAAGATTTGGGACTCTACAAGAGACCCAGTACTTC,CASGRFGTLQETQYF
TRBD1,TRBV7-9,NA,TRBJ2-7,TGTGCCAGCGGGGGACAGACCACCTACGAGCAGTACTTC,CASGGQTTYEQYF
NA,TRBV29-1,NA,TRBJ2-1,TGCAGCGTTGAAGAGGGCAGGTTCTACAATGAGCAGTTCTTC,CSVEEGRFYNEQFF
NA,TRBV9,NA,TRBJ2-1,TGTGCCAGCAGCGTAGATGGGGGCGCCTACAATGAGCAGTTCTTC,CASSVDGGAYNEQFF
TRBD1,TRBV19,NA,TRBJ1-5,TGTGCCAGTACCCCGACAGGGTATAGCAATCAGCCCCAGCATTTT,CASTPTGYSNQPQHF
NA,TRBV5-1,NA,TRBJ2-1,TGCGCCAGCAGCTTGGGACAGTACAATGAGCAGTTCTTC,CASSLGQYNEQFF
NA,TRBV5-5,NA,TRBJ2-1,TGTGCCAGCAGCTTGGTGGCTAGCTCCTACAATGAGCAGTTCTTC,CASSLVASSYNEQFF
TRBD1,TRBV4-1,NA,TRBJ2-1,TGCGCCAGCAGCCAAGGCACGGGACAGGCCTACAATGAGCAGTTCTTC,CASSQGTGQAYNEQFF